Listed below are T cell receptor beta chains from one sample, sequenced in a study of blood T cell repertoires in COVID-19. Using immunoSEQ multiplex PCR, the repertoire was profiled, and TCRdb retains in-frame clones only, with some absent. The sample consists of approximately 220,000 clones, 75% to 85% of them appearing once. The source material was PBMCs or T cells enriched from blood (not recorded which). All receptors come from a woman in her thirties or forties with acute COVID-19. Both conserved end residues are part of each CDR3. Fields, in order: CDR3 DNA, CDR3 protein, clone size, V gene, D gene, J gene. A D gene is named only where the DNA matches it firmly. Part of the rows lack a size; the others show once, few, many or a class for expanded clones.

DNA: TGTGCCTGGATTGGGACAGCGAATGCCGGGGAGCTGTTTTTT; CDR3: CAWIGTANAGELFF; size: once; V: TRBV30; D: TRBD1; J: TRBJ2-2
DNA: TGCGCCAGCAGACAGGAGGGGGAGACCCAGTACTTC; CDR3: CASRQEGETQYF; size: NA; V: TRBV5-1; D: NA; J: TRBJ2-5
DNA: TGTGCCAGCACCGGGAGTAGAATAGATGAGCAGTTCTTC; CDR3: CASTGSRIDEQFF; size: NA; V: TRBV2; D: NA; J: TRBJ2-1
DNA: TGTGCCAGCAGCTTAGCCCAACTAGCGGGGGGAGTCGGGGAGCTGTTTTTT; CDR3: CASSLAQLAGGVGELFF; size: NA; V: TRBV11-2; D: TRBD2; J: TRBJ2-2
DNA: TGTGCCAGCAGCCTTATCGTCGCGGACAGCGAGGATCAGCCCCAGCATTTT; CDR3: CASSLIVADSEDQPQHF; size: NA; V: TRBV2; D: NA; J: TRBJ1-5
DNA: TGCGCCAGCACCCTGACAGATAATTCACCCCTCCACTTT; CDR3: CASTLTDNSPLHF; size: few; V: TRBV5-1; D: NA; J: TRBJ1-6
DNA: TGTGCCAGCTCACCTTTGCCAGGGACAGGCTTAATAACCTACGAGCAGTACTTC; CDR3: CASSPLPGTGLITYEQYF; size: NA; V: TRBV18; D: TRBD1; J: TRBJ2-7
DNA: TGTGCCAGCAGCTTAGGGACAGGGGTAAACCAGCCCCAGCATTTT; CDR3: CASSLGTGVNQPQHF; size: NA; V: TRBV7-9; D: TRBD1; J: TRBJ1-5
DNA: TGTGCCAGCAGTCCCCAACAAATTCTCACTAGGAGGTACGAGCAGTACTTC; CDR3: CASSPQQILTRRYEQYF; size: NA; V: TRBV27; D: NA; J: TRBJ2-7
DNA: TGTGCCAGCAGCGTAGAGCCGGGCGGGAGCGGAGAGACCCAGTACTTC; CDR3: CASSVEPGGSGETQYF; size: NA; V: TRBV9; D: TRBD2; J: TRBJ2-5
DNA: TGTGCCAGCAGCCCTCGTCCCGGGACAGGCACCGATACGCAGTATTTT; CDR3: CASSPRPGTGTDTQYF; size: NA; V: TRBV9; D: TRBD1; J: TRBJ2-3
DNA: TGCGCCAGCAGCGTGGCAGGACTAGCGGCGAACACCGGGGAGCTGTTTTTT; CDR3: CASSVAGLAANTGELFF; size: few; V: TRBV5-1; D: TRBD2; J: TRBJ2-2
DNA: TGTGCCAGTAGTATTTATCAGGGTACCTGGGAAGCTTTCTTT; CDR3: CASSIYQGTWEAFF; size: few; V: TRBV19; D: NA; J: TRBJ1-1
DNA: TGTGCCAGCAGTTTATTAGGGACTAGGGGATACAATGAGCAGTTCTTC; CDR3: CASSLLGTRGYNEQFF; size: few; V: TRBV28; D: TRBD2; J: TRBJ2-1
DNA: TGTGCCAGCAGGGGACCGGGACAGGGTAATGAAAAACTGTTTTTT; CDR3: CASRGPGQGNEKLFF; size: NA; V: TRBV6-5; D: TRBD1; J: TRBJ1-4
DNA: TGTGCCACCAGCATTCCACGGCAGAGGAAAAGGCAGCCCCAGCATTTT; CDR3: CATSIPRQRKRQPQHF; size: NA; V: TRBV15; D: NA; J: TRBJ1-5
DNA: TGCGCCAGCAGTTTCGACAGGGGAGGGAATGAAAAACTGTTTTTT; CDR3: CASSFDRGGNEKLFF; size: NA; V: TRBV5-1; D: TRBD1; J: TRBJ1-4
DNA: TGCGCCAGCAGTGACTCGGGACAAAGCACAGATACGCAGTATTTT; CDR3: CASSDSGQSTDTQYF; size: NA; V: TRBV10-1; D: NA; J: TRBJ2-3
DNA: TGCGCCAGCAGCGCCGGGACAGTCCAAGAGACCCAGTACTTC; CDR3: CASSAGTVQETQYF; size: few; V: TRBV5-1; D: TRBD1; J: TRBJ2-5
DNA: TGTGCCAGCAGCCCCCTAGGAGGCGACACCGGGGAGCTGTTTTTT; CDR3: CASSPLGGDTGELFF; size: NA; V: TRBV7-3; D: NA; J: TRBJ2-2
DNA: TGTGCCAGCGGGGAGGACACCGGGGAGCTGTTTTTT; CDR3: CASGEDTGELFF; size: few; V: TRBV6-5; D: NA; J: TRBJ2-2
DNA: TGTGCCAGTAGTTTTAACCGGGACAGGGGCCCCACTGAAGCTTTCTTT; CDR3: CASSFNRDRGPTEAFF; size: NA; V: TRBV19; D: TRBD1; J: TRBJ1-1
DNA: TGTGCCAGCAGTCCTCTAGGTGAGACCCAGTACTTC; CDR3: CASSPLGETQYF; size: NA; V: TRBV12-3/TRBV12-4; D: NA; J: TRBJ2-5
DNA: TGCGCCAGCAGTCGGGACATCTCTGGAAACACCATATATTTT; CDR3: CASSRDISGNTIYF; size: NA; V: TRBV10-2; D: NA; J: TRBJ1-3
DNA: TGTGCCAGCAGTGAAGCAGGGACTTATAGCAATCAGCCCCAGCATTTT; CDR3: CASSEAGTYSNQPQHF; size: many; V: TRBV6-1; D: NA; J: TRBJ1-5
DNA: TGTGCCAGCAGTGCGTTTCGGGGATCGCTGACGGATGGCTACACCTTC; CDR3: CASSAFRGSLTDGYTF; size: NA; V: TRBV2; D: NA; J: TRBJ1-2
DNA: TGTGCCCGCTCGACAGGGTACTATGGCTACACCTTC; CDR3: CARSTGYYGYTF; size: NA; V: TRBV2; D: TRBD1; J: TRBJ1-2
DNA: TGTGCCAGCAGTCTACAGGGGGTGTCTTCACCCCTCCACTTT; CDR3: CASSLQGVSSPLHF; size: NA; V: TRBV5-4; D: TRBD1; J: TRBJ1-6
DNA: TGTGCCAGCAGCCCGAGGACAGGGCGGGACTATGGCTACACCTTC; CDR3: CASSPRTGRDYGYTF; size: once; V: TRBV9; D: TRBD1; J: TRBJ1-2
DNA: TGTGCCAGTAGTCACAGGTACGAGCAGTACTTC; CDR3: CASSHRYEQYF; size: NA; V: TRBV19; D: NA; J: TRBJ2-7
DNA: TGTGCCAGCAGCGTTACGGCCCTTAGCAGAAACACCGGGGAGCTGTTTTTT; CDR3: CASSVTALSRNTGELFF; size: once; V: TRBV5-6; D: NA; J: TRBJ2-2
DNA: TGTGCCAGCTCACCACGCCCTCCAAGGAGTGAAAAACTGTTTTTT; CDR3: CASSPRPPRSEKLFF; size: NA; V: TRBV18; D: NA; J: TRBJ1-4
DNA: TGTGCCATCAGTGACGGGCAGGGCCAGAATCAGCCCCAGCATTTT; CDR3: CAISDGQGQNQPQHF; size: once; V: TRBV10-3; D: NA; J: TRBJ1-5
DNA: TGTGCCAGCAGCTCAGGGGGCGAGAATCAGCCCCAGCATTTT; CDR3: CASSSGGENQPQHF; size: many; V: TRBV9; D: TRBD1; J: TRBJ1-5
DNA: TGTGCCAGCAGCCGAAACCTAGCGGGAGAAGCAGATACGCAGTATTTT; CDR3: CASSRNLAGEADTQYF; size: NA; V: TRBV16; D: TRBD2; J: TRBJ2-3
DNA: TGTGCCAGCAGTGCTGTACAGGGGTTCAATCAGCCCCAGCATTTT; CDR3: CASSAVQGFNQPQHF; size: NA; V: TRBV28; D: TRBD1; J: TRBJ1-5
DNA: TGTGCCAGCAGCCCCGGTTTACTCTATGGCTACACCTTC; CDR3: CASSPGLLYGYTF; size: once; V: TRBV14; D: NA; J: TRBJ1-2
DNA: TGTGCCAGCAGTTTCACCAGGGTTGGCAATCAGCCCCAGCATTTT; CDR3: CASSFTRVGNQPQHF; size: many; V: TRBV28; D: NA; J: TRBJ1-5